Listed below are T cell receptor beta chains from one sample, sequenced in a study of blood T cell repertoires in COVID-19. Repertoires were generated with immunoSEQ multiplex PCR, while TCRdb's copy carries only in-frame clones and drops some. The table shows around 55,000 clones, with almost 90% occurring only once. The material sequenced was peripheral blood. The receptors shown here come from a man in his sixties with active COVID-19. Both conserved end residues are part of each CDR3. The order of the fields is CDR3 length, D gene, V gene, J gene, clone size, CDR3 DNA, CDR3 protein. A D gene is named only where the DNA matches it firmly. Part of the rows lack a size; the others show once, few, many or a class for expanded clones.

length: 16; D: TRBD2; V: TRBV5-1; J: TRBJ2-1; size: .; DNA: TGCGCCAGCAATCTGGGGTCCAGCGGGAACTACAATGAGCAGTTCTTC; CDR3: CASNLGSSGNYNEQFF
length: 14; D: .; V: TRBV19; J: TRBJ2-1; size: .; DNA: TGTGCCAGTAGACGGGAGATCTCCTACAATGAGCAGTTCTTC; CDR3: CASRREISYNEQFF
length: 15; D: TRBD2; V: TRBV5-1; J: TRBJ2-2; size: .; DNA: TGCGCCAGCAGCCCAGCGGGGGGGAACACCGGGGAGCTGTTTTTT; CDR3: CASSPAGGNTGELFF
length: 15; D: TRBD2; V: TRBV11-2; J: TRBJ2-1; size: few; DNA: TGTGCCAGCTCTGGACTAGCGGGGCTCTACAATGAGCAGTTCTTC; CDR3: CASSGLAGLYNEQFF
length: 13; D: .; V: TRBV18; J: TRBJ2-7; size: .; DNA: TGTGCCAGCTCACTAGGGACTCCCTACGAGCAGTACTTC; CDR3: CASSLGTPYEQYF
length: 14; D: .; V: TRBV7-3; J: TRBJ2-2; size: .; DNA: TGTGCCAGCAGCTTTGAGCCGTCCACCGGGGAGCTGTTTTTT; CDR3: CASSFEPSTGELFF
length: 16; D: .; V: TRBV11-2; J: TRBJ2-5; size: .; DNA: TGTGCCAGCAGCCCGCCTAGCACAACACTCCAGGAGACCCAGTACTTC; CDR3: CASSPPSTTLQETQYF
length: 13; D: .; V: TRBV19; J: TRBJ1-1; size: few; DNA: TGTGCCAGTAGGGCCGGGGGGAACACTGAAGCTTTCTTT; CDR3: CASRAGGNTEAFF
length: 16; D: TRBD1; V: TRBV7-9; J: TRBJ1-3; size: .; DNA: TGTGCCAGCAGCTTCCCGGGGACAGGGCCTGGAAACACCATATATTTT; CDR3: CASSFPGTGPGNTIYF
length: 15; D: .; V: TRBV2; J: TRBJ1-2; size: .; DNA: TGTGCCAGCAACGACGGCGAGTTCCCCACGAGGGGCTACACCTTC; CDR3: CASNDGEFPTRGYTF
length: 16; D: TRBD1; V: TRBV9; J: TRBJ2-1; size: .; DNA: TGTGCCAGCAGCGTAGTTGGGACAGGGGGCTGGGATGAGCAGTTCTTC; CDR3: CASSVVGTGGWDEQFF
length: 16; D: .; V: TRBV6-5; J: TRBJ2-1; size: .; DNA: TGTGCCAGCAGTTACTCCGTAGCCACGGCCTACAATGAGCAGTTCTTC; CDR3: CASSYSVATAYNEQFF
length: 15; D: TRBD2; V: TRBV9; J: TRBJ2-3; size: .; DNA: TGTGCCAGCAGCACCACTAGCGGGAGCACAGATACGCAGTATTTT; CDR3: CASSTTSGSTDTQYF
length: 16; D: TRBD2; V: TRBV4-1; J: TRBJ2-1; size: few; DNA: TGCGCCAGCAGCCAAGACCTATTAGCGGGCCAAAATGAGCAGTTCTTC; CDR3: CASSQDLLAGQNEQFF
length: 15; D: .; V: TRBV6-1; J: TRBJ1-4; size: few; DNA: TGTGCCAGCAGTGAGGGCCCGGCCCCTAATGAAAAACTGTTTTTT; CDR3: CASSEGPAPNEKLFF
length: 18; D: TRBD2; V: TRBV9; J: TRBJ2-3; size: .; DNA: TGTGCCAGCAGCGTAGGTCTAGCGGGATTCCTTAGCACAGATACGCAGTATTTT; CDR3: CASSVGLAGFLSTDTQYF
length: 13; D: TRBD1; V: TRBV12-3/TRBV12-4; J: TRBJ1-1; size: .; DNA: TGTGCCAGCAGCCGACAGGGAATTCTCAAAGCTTTCTTT; CDR3: CASSRQGILKAFF
length: 18; D: TRBD2; V: TRBV6-1; J: TRBJ2-3; size: .; DNA: TGTGCCAGCAGTGAAGCAGCAATTGCGGGAGGGTCCACAGATACGCAGTATTTT; CDR3: CASSEAAIAGGSTDTQYF
length: 12; D: .; V: TRBV12-3/TRBV12-4; J: TRBJ2-3; size: .; DNA: TGTGCCAGCAGATTCTTCACAGATACGCAGTATTTT; CDR3: CASRFFTDTQYF
length: 11; D: .; V: TRBV20-1; J: TRBJ1-4; size: .; DNA: TGCAGTGCTAACCCGGGAGAAAAACTGTTTTTT; CDR3: CSANPGEKLFF
length: 13; D: .; V: TRBV6-5; J: TRBJ1-5; size: .; DNA: TGTGCCAGCAGTTGGACAGCTGATCAGCCCCAGCATTTT; CDR3: CASSWTADQPQHF
length: 15; D: .; V: TRBV6-5; J: TRBJ2-2; size: .; DNA: TGTGCCAGCATCGAGAGACGGGAGTACACCGGGGAGCTGTTTTTT; CDR3: CASIERREYTGELFF
length: 15; D: TRBD1; V: TRBV28; J: TRBJ2-2; size: .; DNA: TGTGCCAGCAGTTTATTTTACAGGGGTACCGGGGAGCTGTTTTTT; CDR3: CASSLFYRGTGELFF
length: 15; D: .; V: TRBV19; J: TRBJ1-6; size: .; DNA: TGTGCCAGTAGTATAGCCCGGACAGACAATTCACCCCTCCACTTT; CDR3: CASSIARTDNSPLHF
length: 13; D: TRBD1; V: TRBV24-1; J: TRBJ1-5; size: once; DNA: TGTGCCACCCAGGGGGCATACAATCAGCCCCAGCATTTT; CDR3: CATQGAYNQPQHF
length: 13; D: .; V: TRBV12-3/TRBV12-4; J: TRBJ1-1; size: .; DNA: TGTGCCAGCAGTTTGACAGCCTCATTTGAAGCTTTCTTT; CDR3: CASSLTASFEAFF
length: 15; D: .; V: TRBV7-7; J: TRBJ2-5; size: few; DNA: TGTGCCAGCAGCTTGATTCCCCTAGAAACGGAGACCCAGTACTTC; CDR3: CASSLIPLETETQYF
length: 15; D: TRBD2; V: TRBV2; J: TRBJ2-1; size: .; DNA: TGTGCCAGCAGGGGGACTAGCGGGAGGGCCGTTGAGCAGTTCTTC; CDR3: CASRGTSGRAVEQFF
length: 15; D: .; V: TRBV25-1; J: TRBJ1-3; size: .; DNA: TGTGCCAGCTGTAGACTGACGAGCTCTGGAAACACCATATATTTT; CDR3: CASCRLTSSGNTIYF
length: 14; D: TRBD1; V: TRBV4-1; J: TRBJ1-6; size: .; DNA: TGCGCCAGCAGCCCGGGACAGGGTGAGGGACCCCTCCACTTT; CDR3: CASSPGQGEGPLHF
length: 15; D: .; V: TRBV9; J: TRBJ2-7; size: few; DNA: TGTGCCAGCAGCGTAAGTTTTGGCGGCCCCTACGAGCAGTACTTC; CDR3: CASSVSFGGPYEQYF
length: 15; D: .; V: TRBV19; J: TRBJ1-2; size: .; DNA: TGTGCCAGTAGACCACAGGTAGTGGTGAGCTATGGCTACACCTTC; CDR3: CASRPQVVVSYGYTF
length: 16; D: TRBD1; V: TRBV5-6; J: TRBJ2-3; size: .; DNA: TGTGCCAGCAGCAGAAGGACAGGGAAGATCACAGATACGCAGTATTTT; CDR3: CASSRRTGKITDTQYF
length: 15; D: .; V: TRBV2; J: TRBJ1-6; size: .; DNA: TGTGCCAGCAGTGAATGGGCAAGGGGCCGATCACCCCTCCACTTT; CDR3: CASSEWARGRSPLHF
length: 18; D: .; V: TRBV4-1; J: TRBJ2-3; size: once; DNA: TGCGCCAGCAGCCAAGATCGGGGGGCAGCCCGACGCACAGATACGCAGTATTTT; CDR3: CASSQDRGAARRTDTQYF
length: 13; D: TRBD1; V: TRBV6-5; J: TRBJ1-2; size: .; DNA: TGTGCCAGCAGGCAGACAGGGTTCCGAGGCTACACCTTC; CDR3: CASRQTGFRGYTF
length: 15; D: .; V: TRBV4-1; J: TRBJ1-2; size: .; DNA: TGCGCCAGCAGCCAAGGGTGGTCAGGGGACCATGGCTACACCTTC; CDR3: CASSQGWSGDHGYTF
length: 15; D: TRBD2; V: TRBV7-8; J: TRBJ2-7; size: .; DNA: TGTGCCAGCAGCTTAGGGGAGGGAAGAGGCTACGAGCAGTACTTC; CDR3: CASSLGEGRGYEQYF
length: 16; D: .; V: TRBV10-3; J: TRBJ2-1; size: .; DNA: TGTGCCATCAGTGAGAGGGGGTTCGTAGGATACAATGAGCAGTTCTTC; CDR3: CAISERGFVGYNEQFF
length: 17; D: .; V: TRBV3-1/TRBV3-2; J: TRBJ2-1; size: .; DNA: TGTGCCAGCAGCCAAGATCGGCTGGAGTTCCCCTACAATGAGCAGTTCTTC; CDR3: CASSQDRLEFPYNEQFF
length: 16; D: .; V: TRBV4-1; J: TRBJ2-7; size: .; DNA: TGCGCCAGCAGCCAAGGTAGAGGCACAACGACCTACGAGCAGTACTTC; CDR3: CASSQGRGTTTYEQYF
length: 16; D: TRBD2; V: TRBV10-3; J: TRBJ2-3; size: .; DNA: TGTGCCATCAGTGAGCTTGTGGGAGGGCCCCCAGATACGCAGTATTTT; CDR3: CAISELVGGPPDTQYF
length: 13; D: .; V: TRBV30; J: TRBJ1-4; size: .; DNA: TGTGCCTGGAGGTGGGGGGCTAATGAAAAACTGTTTTTT; CDR3: CAWRWGANEKLFF
length: 17; D: TRBD2; V: TRBV6-2/TRBV6-3; J: TRBJ2-5; size: once; DNA: TGTGCCAGCAGTGGGGAAGGATACGGACTAGCGTACGAGACCCAGTACTTC; CDR3: CASSGEGYGLAYETQYF
length: 16; D: TRBD1; V: TRBV9; J: TRBJ1-5; size: .; DNA: TGTGCCAGCAGCGCGGGACAGGGATATAGCAATCAGCCCCAGCATTTT; CDR3: CASSAGQGYSNQPQHF
length: 13; D: .; V: TRBV5-1; J: TRBJ2-1; size: .; DNA: TGCGCCAGCAGCTTAACGCGGGTCGGTGAGCAGTTCTTC; CDR3: CASSLTRVGEQFF
length: 15; D: TRBD1; V: TRBV5-6; J: TRBJ2-3; size: .; DNA: TGTGCCAGCAGCTTTGGACAGGGTAAGGCAGATACGCAGTATTTT; CDR3: CASSFGQGKADTQYF
length: 13; D: TRBD2; V: TRBV7-2; J: TRBJ2-7; size: .; DNA: TGTGCCAGCAGCATAGCGGGAGGGTACGAGCAGTACTTC; CDR3: CASSIAGGYEQYF
length: 15; D: TRBD2; V: TRBV19; J: TRBJ2-1; size: once; DNA: TGTGCCAGTAGTATGGGAGCGGGAGCGGTCAATGAGCAGTTCTTC; CDR3: CASSMGAGAVNEQFF
length: 14; D: .; V: TRBV29-1; J: TRBJ1-1; size: .; DNA: TGCAGCGTAAAACCGGGACAAAGAAACACTGAAGCTTTCTTT; CDR3: CSVKPGQRNTEAFF
length: 15; D: TRBD1; V: TRBV9; J: TRBJ2-7; size: .; DNA: TGTGCCAGCAGCGTTAGTTGGGACAGGGGCCACGAGCAGTACTTC; CDR3: CASSVSWDRGHEQYF
length: 17; D: TRBD2; V: TRBV5-1; J: TRBJ2-3; size: .; DNA: TGCGCCAGCAGCTCTGCTAGCGGGGGCTCTAGCACAGATACGCAGTATTTT; CDR3: CASSSASGGSSTDTQYF
length: 15; D: TRBD1; V: TRBV11-3; J: TRBJ2-1; size: .; DNA: TGTGCCAGCAGCTTCAGGACAGGAGCCTACAATGAGCAGTTCTTC; CDR3: CASSFRTGAYNEQFF
length: 16; D: TRBD2; V: TRBV24-1; J: TRBJ2-3; size: .; DNA: TGTGCCACCAGTGATCAGACTAGCGGGAGTTTGGATACGCAGTATTTT; CDR3: CATSDQTSGSLDTQYF